The next 28 T cell receptor beta chains were all read from a single sample in a study of T cell responses to AZD1222 COVID-19 vaccine. Repertoires were generated with immunoSEQ multiplex PCR, while TCRdb's copy carries only in-frame clones and drops some. The sample gives under 200,000 clones, roughly 92% of which show up once; over 1.5% is in the top ten. Sequencing was performed on peripheral blood, taken on day 0 of AZD1222 vaccination. These receptor sequences come from an adult in good health.

The chain combines TRBV27 with TRBJ1-2; TRBD1 agrees at 7 bases. Trimming removed 7 bases from V and 1 base from J; junction bases left unmatched: 15. This CDR3 has 17 amino acids. Germline CDR1 reads MNHEY; CDR2 reads SMNVEV (reference sequence). As DNA, the CDR3 is TGTGCCAGCACCCCGACTCCGGGACAGACTAATAACTATGGCTACACCTTC. Amino acids: CASTPTPGQTNNYGYTF.

The chain combines TRBV7-2 with TRBJ2-3; 7 positions agree with TRBD2. The CDR3 is 14 residues long. CDR1 and CDR2 (germline): SGHTA, FQGNSA. After removal of 5 bases from V and 0 bases from J, the junction contained 2 bases not matched to a gene. The CDR3 DNA reads TGTGCCAGCAGCCCTAGCGGAAGCACAGATACGCAGTATTTT. It codes for CASSPSGSTDTQYF.

As regards this clone: The sample contains more than one DNA sequence encoding this CDR3. The chain joins TRBV5-1 to TRBJ1-1; possible D gene TRBD1, 5 bases. V was cut by 0 bases and J by 1 base, with 7 bases left in between. There are 14 residues in the CDR3. Germline CDR1 reads SGHRS; CDR2 reads YFSETQ. The CDR3 coding sequence is TGCGCCAGCAGCTTGGCTGGGGGGAACACTGAAGCTTTCTTT. Protein product: CASSLAGGNTEAFF. The complete variable domain, with remaining parts taken from reference TRBV5-1 and TRBJ1-1, reads KAGVTQTPRYLIKTRGQQVTLSCSPISGHRSVSWYQQTPGQGLQFLFEYFSETQRNKGNFPGRFSGRQFSNSRSEMNVSTLELGDSALYLCASSLAGGNTEAFFGQGTRLTVV.

The chain recombines TRBV12-5 with TRBJ1-1, with D possibly TRBD1 on 6 matching bases. There are 12 residues in the CDR3. V lost 7 bases and J 11 bases, leaving 17 bases between the germline ends. Germline V gives CDR1 LGHNT, CDR2 FRNRAP. The CDR3 coding sequence is TGTGCTAGTGCCACCCCACAGGGACGGGCTTTCTTT. Translating gives CASATPQGRAFF.

This sequence joins TRBV19 and TRBJ1-5; 7 positions match TRBD1. CDR3 size: 14 residues. Germline values: CDR1 LNHDA, CDR2 SQIVND (reference sequence). The trim removed 4 bases at V and 2 bases at J, leaving 2 bases unmatched. This CDR3 is CASSNRGGNQPQHF. The CDR3 DNA reads as TGTGCCAGTAGTAACAGGGGCGGCAATCAGCCCCAGCATTTT.

V usage is TRBV5-1 and J usage is TRBJ1-2; 8 nucleotides align to TRBD1. This CDR3 contains 19 residues. V lost 0 bases and J lost 4; bases outside the gene matches: 17. Germline CDR1 and CDR2: SGHRS and YFSETQ. CDR3 sequence: CASSLGFGTGLTPPYGYTF. In DNA form, the CDR3 reads TGCGCCAGCAGCTTGGGATTCGGGACAGGACTAACACCCCCCTATGGCTACACCTTC.

The rearrangement links TRBV5-1 to TRBJ1-6, with 7 positions matching TRBD1. CDR1 and CDR2 from the germline V gene are SGHRS and YFSETQ. The CDR3 is made up of 17 amino acids. Trimming removed 6 bases from V and 4 bases from J; junction bases left unmatched: 13. Written as DNA, the CDR3 is TGCGCCAGCAATCAACGGGACAGCGACTCATATAATTCACCCCTCCACTTT. As protein: CASNQRDSDSYNSPLHF.

The chain recombines TRBV10-3 with TRBJ1-1; D uncertain. V was shortened by 2 bases and J by 11 bases, with 21 bases between the two germline ends. CDR1 is ENHRY and CDR2 is SYGVKD in the germline V gene. The CDR3 is made up of 15 amino acids. DNA for the CDR3: TGTGCCATCAGTGAGCCTTCCGGGTCCCACCCTGGGGCTTTCTTT. Amino acid sequence: CAISEPSGSHPGAFF.

This clone was seen once. The V and J genes are TRBV2 and TRBJ1-5, with D tentatively TRBD1 (5 bases). This CDR3 region has 14 residues. Germline loops: CDR1 SNHLY, CDR2 FYNNEI. V gave up 7 bases and J gave up 1 base, with 11 bases separating them. CDR3 sequence (DNA): TGTGCCAGCAAGCAAGGGGAAAGCAATCAGCCCCAGCATTTT. Translation gives CASKQGESNQPQHF.

The gene calls are TRBV7-3 and TRBJ2-2; D is uncertain. CDR1 and CDR2 (germline): SGHTA, FQGTGA. This CDR3 spans 15 amino acids. V shed 6 bases and J shed 5 bases, with 16 bases lying between them. The CDR3 DNA follows: TGTGCCAGCAGTTTCTCCCCTACAGCTACCGGGGAGCTGTTTTTT. This gives the protein CASSFSPTATGELFF.

The CDR3 region is CASSVVQGLGYTF. The CDR3 DNA sequence: TGTGCCAGCAGCGTAGTACAGGGGCTTGGCTACACCTTC. This chain joins TRBV9 and TRBJ1-2; 7 bases are a match to TRBD1. V gave up 0 bases and J gave up 7 bases; unmatched junction bases: 3. The CDR3 loop spans 13 amino acids. Looked up from germline, CDR1 is SGDLS and CDR2 is YYNGEE. Variable domain in full (rest from reference TRBV9 and TRBJ1-2): DSGVTQTPKHLITATGQRVTLRCSPRSGDLSVYWYQQSLDQGLQFLIQYYNGEERAKGNILERFSAQQFPDLHSELNLSSLELGDSALYFCASSVVQGLGYTFGSGTRLTVV.

The V call is TRBV6-5, the J call TRBJ1-1; 8 bases line up with TRBD1. Germline assignment: CDR1 MNHEY and CDR2 SVGAGI. V lost 4 bases and J lost 1; bases outside the gene matches: 8. The CDR3 is made up of 16 amino acids. This chain's CDR3 is CASSLTGVGGNTEAFF. CDR3 nucleotide sequence: TGTGCCAGCAGTTTGACAGGGGTTGGGGGGAACACTGAAGCTTTCTTT.

The chain links TRBV2 to TRBJ2-1; 7 bases fit TRBD2. CDR1 and CDR2 (germline): SNHLY, FYNNEI. The CDR3 length is 16 residues. Trimming cost V 3 bases and J 10 bases; bases outside gene matches: 15. This CDR3 reads CASSDGGRPPEMEQFF. CDR3 bases: TGTGCCAGCAGTGATGGCGGGAGACCCCCAGAAATGGAGCAGTTCTTC.

The chain recombines TRBV21-1 with TRBJ2-7; the D call of TRBD2 is as the table states it, not checked on the DNA. TRBV21-1 has pseudogene status. The CDR3 is 14 amino acids. CDR3 protein: CASSKAPGSYEQYF. The CDR3 coding sequence is TGTGCCAGCAGCAAAGCGCCGGGATCCTACGAGCAGTACTTC.

The V gene is TRBV7-9, the J gene TRBJ2-3; maybe TRBD2 (6 bases). The CDR3 runs 16 residues. Germline CDR1 reads SEHNR; CDR2 reads FQNEAQ (reference sequence). Trimming took 5 bases from V and 4 from J, leaving 19 bases between them. CDR3 sequence reads: CASSLSQGGKADTQYF. The CDR3 nucleotides are TGTGCCAGCAGCCTTTCCCAGGGCGGGAAGGCAGATACGCAGTATTTT.

The CDR3 protein is CASSPGAGVQPQHF. The DNA for the CDR3 is TGTGCCAGCAGTCCCGGGGCGGGCGTCCAGCCCCAGCATTTT. The J gene is TRBJ1-5, the V gene TRBV6-5; possibly TRBD1 for D (5 bases). The V and J ends lost 5 bases and 7 bases respectively, with 15 bases between them. CDR1 is MNHEY, CDR2 SVGAGI, per germline. The CDR3 totals 14 residues.

The chain carries TRBV6-5 and TRBJ1-4, with D tentatively TRBD1 (5 bases). The germline V and J ends were trimmed by 7 bases and 0 bases, with 12 bases remaining between them. Germline CDR1 reads MNHEY; CDR2 reads SVGAGI. The CDR3 extends over 15 amino acids. In nucleotides, the CDR3 is TGTGCCAGCAAGGGGTTAAAGGCAACTAATGAAAAACTGTTTTTT. This gives the protein CASKGLKATNEKLFF.

This chain connects TRBV6-6 to TRBJ1-5; possibly TRBD1 for D (5 bases). Trimming removed 0 bases at V and 2 bases at J, with 8 bases between. The V gene's germline CDR1 is MNHNY and CDR2 SVGAGI (reference sequence). The CDR3 extends over 15 amino acids. Written as DNA, the CDR3 is TGTGCCAGCAGTTACTCAGGGGCCGGCAATCAGCCCCAGCATTTT. This sequence encodes CASSYSGAGNQPQHF.

This chain connects TRBV12-3 or TRBV12-4 to TRBJ2-5, with 7 nucleotides matching TRBD2. V shed 3 bases, J shed 2 bases, and the junction held 0 bases outside the gene matches. This CDR3 contains 13 residues. CDR3 in DNA: TGTGCCAGCAGTTTGCGGGGGCAAGAGACCCAGTACTTC. Protein product: CASSLRGQETQYF.

This chain's CDR3 is CAWRARALIKDGYTF. The DNA for the CDR3 is TGTGCCTGGAGAGCCCGGGCCCTCATCAAGGATGGCTACACCTTC. This chain uses TRBV30 with TRBJ1-2; D call uncertain. The V gene's germline CDR1 is GTSNPN and CDR2 SVGIG (reference sequence). The CDR3 consists of 15 residues. The V gene lost 3 bases and the J gene lost 6 bases, with 20 bases spanning the gap.

The CDR3: CASSYTGKGGNTIYF. DNA of the CDR3: TGTGCCAGCAGTTATACAGGGAAAGGCGGAAACACCATATATTTT. J is TRBJ1-3 and V is TRBV6-5; possibly TRBD1 for D (6 bases). Trimming removed 3 bases at V and 4 bases at J, with 13 bases between. CDR3 length: 15 residues. Looked up from germline, CDR1 is MNHEY and CDR2 is SVGAGI.

The chain has TRBV20-1 and TRBJ2-7; D is unresolved. This CDR3 contains 11 residues. Germline CDR1 reads DFQATT; CDR2 reads SNEGSKA (reference sequence). V lost 5 bases and J lost 3, with 8 bases in between. CDR3 DNA: TGCAGTGCTCTTGGCCACTACGAGCAGTACTTC. Translation: CSALGHYEQYF.

The J gene is TRBJ2-7, the V gene TRBV10-2, with 10 bases matching TRBD1. Unmatched junction bases numbered 3, after V lost 4 bases and J lost 0 bases. This CDR3 comprises 15 residues. The germline CDR1 and CDR2 sequences are WSHSY and SAAADI. As DNA, the CDR3 is TGCGCCAGCAGTGTGAGGACAGGGGGCTCCTACGAGCAGTACTTC. Translating gives CASSVRTGGSYEQYF.

CDR3 protein: CASSLNRGRETQYF. In DNA form, the CDR3 reads TGTGCCAGCAGCTTAAACAGGGGGCGGGAGACCCAGTACTTC. This sequence joins TRBV7-9 and TRBJ2-5; 9 bases are shared with TRBD1. Germline lookup yields CDR1 SEHNR and CDR2 FQNEAQ (reference sequence). The CDR3 covers 14 residues. V shed 2 bases, J shed 5 bases, and the junction held 3 bases outside the gene matches.

The chain recombines TRBV2 with TRBJ1-1; D possibly corresponds to TRBD1 (5 bases). Between the trimmed V and J ends, which lost 5 bases and 8 bases, there was a span of 15 bases. Germline CDR1 is SNHLY and CDR2 is FYNNEI. The CDR3 is 13 residues long. Here the CDR3 DNA reads TGTGCCAGCAGTAAGCAGGGAACCAGGGAAGCTTTCTTT. It translates to CASSKQGTREAFF.

The V and J genes are TRBV4-1 and TRBJ2-3; 7 bases align to TRBD1. V shed 1 base and J 3 bases; nucleotides not matched to a gene: 10. CDR3 size: 17 residues. In germline, CDR1 is MGHRA, CDR2 YSYEKL. The CDR3 protein is CASSQGGTVLRTDTQYF. CDR3 coding DNA: TGCGCCAGCAGCCAAGGGGGGACAGTATTACGGACAGATACGCAGTATTTT.

The chain combines TRBV5-1 with TRBJ2-7, with D unclear. The V gene lost 1 base and the J gene lost 5 bases, with 4 bases spanning the gap. Germline assignment: CDR1 SGHRS and CDR2 YFSETQ. The CDR3 covers 11 residues. CDR3 sequence reads: CASSLYNEQYF. The CDR3 DNA reads as TGCGCCAGCAGCTTGTATAACGAGCAGTACTTC.

The chain couples TRBV7-9 to TRBJ1-6; 8 bases fit TRBD1. This CDR3 has 15 amino acids. V lost 3 bases and J lost 7; bases outside the gene matches: 5. The germline gives CDR1 SEHNR, CDR2 FQNEAQ (reference sequence). CDR3 sequence: CASSFQGAKNSPLHF. In DNA form, the CDR3 reads TGTGCCAGCAGCTTCCAGGGGGCGAAGAATTCACCCCTCCACTTT.